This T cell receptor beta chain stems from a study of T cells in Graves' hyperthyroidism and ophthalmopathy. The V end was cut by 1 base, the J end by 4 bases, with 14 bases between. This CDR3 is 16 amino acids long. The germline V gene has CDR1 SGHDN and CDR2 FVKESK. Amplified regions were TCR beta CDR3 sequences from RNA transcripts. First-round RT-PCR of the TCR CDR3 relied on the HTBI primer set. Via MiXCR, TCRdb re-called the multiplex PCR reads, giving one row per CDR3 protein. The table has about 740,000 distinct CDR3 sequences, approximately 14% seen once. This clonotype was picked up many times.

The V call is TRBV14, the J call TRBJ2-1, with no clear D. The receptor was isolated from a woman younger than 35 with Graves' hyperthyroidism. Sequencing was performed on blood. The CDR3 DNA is TGTGCCAGCAGCCAAGGGACGTGGCTTACTTACAATGAGCAGTTCTTC. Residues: CASSQGTWLTYNEQFF.